This T cell receptor beta chain stems from a study of shared clonotypes between healthy human individuals. Overall study findings and caveats: Read depth was anticipated to influence clonotype sharing among donors. Rarefaction demonstrated incomplete sorted-subset sequencing despite large depth.

Tens of thousands of T cell genomes, or approximately 0.2 ug DNA, went into the sorted-subset replicate PCRs. Using immunoSEQ multiplex PCR, the repertoire was profiled, and TCRdb retains in-frame clones only, with some absent. Of over 2 million clones in the sample, 85% to 95% were seen once. In regard to this clone: The antigen is undetermined.

This CDR3 region has 16 residues. Looked up from germline, CDR1 is SGHNT and CDR2 is YYREEE (reference sequence). V lost 5 bases to trimming and J lost 6 bases, with 23 bases between them. This rearrangement joins TRBV5-4 to TRBJ1-2; tentative D call: TRBD1 (5 bases). The TCR comes from a man between 18 and 35 years old in good health. Sequenced: naive CD4+ T cells sorted from blood. Subset here: CD45RA+ positively selected. The CDR3: CASSSRGPRLGDGYTF. In DNA, the CDR3 is TGTGCCAGCAGTTCTAGGGGTCCTAGACTAGGCGATGGCTACACCTTC.